This T cell receptor beta chain is from a study of cytotoxic CD8 clonotypes in ibrutinib-treated CLL. At the level of the study: Among the patients, around 10 presented as relapsed/refractory and around 15 as treatment-naive; 17 to 18 showed unmutated IGHV.

Comment on this clone: What it binds is not known.

The CDR3 runs 14 residues. Germline V CDR1 and CDR2: MNHEY, SVGAGI. V was pared by 10 bases and J by 9 bases, with 13 bases of the junction left unmatched. Clones were sequenced by immunoSEQ multiplex PCR, and TCRdb holds only the in-frame ones, with some missing. This sample has 150,000 to 250,000 clones, with around three quarters found just once. General study points: Treatment saw public clonotypes, which were uncommon, either contract or stay stable. There were differences in sampling times between sustained-remission and progressing patients.

Around 2 micrograms of genomic DNA came from cryopreserved PBMCs for TCR beta libraries. J is TRBJ2-7 and V is TRBV6-5; 12 bases fit TRBD1. This TCR was recovered from a human donor with chronic lymphocytic leukemia. The source material was PBMCs, sampled after 24 months of ibrutinib treatment. The CDR3 DNA reads as TGTGCCACAGTATCCGGGACAGGGGGCGCGGTGCAGTACTTC. This gives the protein CATVSGTGGAVQYF.